This T cell receptor (beta chain) was sequenced in a study of CD8+ T cells in alopecia areata. Germline V lookup: CDR1 MGHRA, CDR2 YSYEKL. This CDR3 comprises 18 residues. V lost 5 bases to trimming and J lost 2 bases, with 22 bases between them. RNA, once extracted, was reverse transcribed into cDNA for use as the sequencing template. Only in-frame clones appear in the TCRdb table, and some are missing; sequencing was by immunoSEQ multiplex PCR. The sample shows about 270,000 clones, 60% of them seen only once. This clone turned up a few times. Treatment in this sample: oral pan-JAK inhibitor, 5-10 mg twice daily.

The source of this sequence is a human donor with alopecia areata. V is TRBV4-1 and J is TRBJ1-5; D possibly corresponds to TRBD1 (6 bases). Here the sequenced sample was CD4+ T cells sorted from blood, taken around week 53, from a patient treated with tofacitinib. The CDR3 loop is CASSSRDGGRIGNQPQHF. In DNA, the CDR3 is TGCGCCAGCAGCTCCAGGGACGGGGGGCGAATAGGCAATCAGCCCCAGCATTTT.